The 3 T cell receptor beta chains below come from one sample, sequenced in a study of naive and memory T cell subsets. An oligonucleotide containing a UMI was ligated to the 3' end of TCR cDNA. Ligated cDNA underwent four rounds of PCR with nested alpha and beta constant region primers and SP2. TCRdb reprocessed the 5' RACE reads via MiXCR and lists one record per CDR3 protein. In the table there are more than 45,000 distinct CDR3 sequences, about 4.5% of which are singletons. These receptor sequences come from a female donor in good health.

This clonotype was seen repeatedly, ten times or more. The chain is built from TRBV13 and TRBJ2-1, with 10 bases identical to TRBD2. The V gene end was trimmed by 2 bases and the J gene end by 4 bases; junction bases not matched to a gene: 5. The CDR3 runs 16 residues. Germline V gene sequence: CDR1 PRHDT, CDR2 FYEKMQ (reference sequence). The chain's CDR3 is CASSLFGTSVYNEQFF. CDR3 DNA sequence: TGTGCCAGCAGCTTATTCGGGACTAGCGTATACAATGAGCAGTTCTTC. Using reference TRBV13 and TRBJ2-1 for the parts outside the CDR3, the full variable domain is AAGVIQSPRHLIKEKRETATLKCYPIPRHDTVYWYQQGPGQDPQFLISFYEKMQSDKGSIPDRFSAQQFSDYHSELNMSSLELGDSALYFCASSLFGTSVYNEQFFGPGTRLTVL.

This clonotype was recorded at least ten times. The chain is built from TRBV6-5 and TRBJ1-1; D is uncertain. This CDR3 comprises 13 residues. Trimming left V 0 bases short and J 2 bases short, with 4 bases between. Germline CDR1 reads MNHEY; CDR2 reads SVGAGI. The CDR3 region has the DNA TGTGCCAGCAGTTACTCAGTAAACACTGAAGCTTTCTTT. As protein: CASSYSVNTEAFF.

The CDR3 loop reads CSVKGRNYNEQFF. In nucleotides, the CDR3 is TGCAGCGTTAAGGGACGCAACTACAATGAGCAGTTCTTC. The rearrangement uses TRBV29-1 and TRBJ2-1, with D tentatively TRBD1 or TRBD2 (5 bases each). The germline V and J ends were trimmed by 5 bases and 3 bases, with 11 bases remaining between them. Germline CDR1 is SQVTM and CDR2 is ANQGSEA. The CDR3 length is 13 residues.